The clone carrying this T cell receptor beta chain was recorded many times. The sample is drawn from a study of T cells in Graves' hyperthyroidism and ophthalmopathy. RNA transcripts gave rise to amplified TCR beta CDR3 regions. Primed by the HTBI set, a first-round RT-PCR was run on the TCR CDR3. MiXCR, run by TCRdb on the multiplex PCR reads, gives a single entry per CDR3 protein. The sample lists 490,000 or so distinct CDR3 sequences, roughly a sixth seen once, with approximately 30% in the top ten. The germline V and J ends were trimmed by 3 bases and 7 bases, with 12 bases remaining between them. The CDR3 is 13 amino acids. Germline loops: CDR1 SNHLY, CDR2 FYNNEI.

Sequencing was performed on blood. The chain combines TRBV2 with TRBJ1-1; the D gene is possibly TRBD1 (5 bases). This receptor was obtained from a woman in her thirties with Graves' ophthalmopathy. As DNA, the CDR3 is TGTGCCAGCAGTGACCTCGGAGACAGTGAAGCTTTCTTT. It specifies CASSDLGDSEAFF.